Presented here are 14 T cell receptor beta chains from one specimen sequenced in a study of Graves' ophthalmopathy and Graves' hyperthyroidism (dated by TCRdb to the late 2010s). Sequencing instrument: Illumina HiSeq 2000. For repertoire sequencing, the TCR beta CDR3 regions were amplified from RNA transcripts. The first round of RT-PCR was done with HTBI primers and the Qiagen OneStep RT-PCR kit, and was followed by a second round of multiplex PCR, then size selection and purification. TCRdb handled the public reads itself, with Q25 trimming in fastp and clone calling in MiXCR, and kept productive beta chains. Merged by CDR3 protein, the rows form single entries marked with the most common genes and DNA. Here the sample has hundreds of thousands of distinct CDR3 sequences; over 20% occur a single time. Around 3% of the sample is held by the ten biggest clonotypes. The sequencing sample was made of peripheral blood. Receptors originate from a woman younger than 35 with stable Graves' hyperthyroidism. Donor details come from another sample of the same person, matched by shared clones.

This clonotype was picked up many times. CDR3: CASSPGVGSYEQYF. In DNA, the CDR3 is TGTGCCAGCAGTCCGGGAGTCGGCTCCTACGAGCAGTACTTC. The chain links TRBV12-3 or TRBV12-4 to TRBJ2-7, with D possibly TRBD2 on 6 matching bases. Trimming took off 5 bases at V and 0 bases at J, with 11 bases between the two ends. This CDR3 comprises 14 residues.

This clonotype was detected many times. J is TRBJ2-7 and V is TRBV11-2, with D perhaps TRBD2 (6 bases). V was pared by 1 base and J by 6 bases, with 13 bases between. Germline V gives CDR1 SGHAT, CDR2 FQNNGV. The CDR3 spans 14 residues. CDR3 coding DNA: TGTGCCAGCAGCTTAGTTCGGGAGTCTAGCGAGCAGTACTTC. Residues: CASSLVRESSEQYF.

This chain uses TRBV12-3 or TRBV12-4 with TRBJ2-3, with D tentatively TRBD1 or TRBD2 (6 bases each). V gave up 6 bases and J gave up 1 base, with 14 bases separating them. The CDR3 is made up of 15 amino acids. The CDR3 sequence is CASRFGGSRTDTQYF. The CDR3 bases are TGTGCCAGCAGATTCGGGGGCTCGCGCACAGATACGCAGTATTTT.

Regarding this clonotype: A much larger clone differs from this one at a single base, so this may be a read error. The gene calls are TRBV28 and TRBJ2-7, with no clear D. CDR3 length: 13 amino acids. The V gene lost 7 bases and the J gene lost 0 bases, with 10 bases spanning the gap. The germline V gene has CDR1 MDHEN and CDR2 SYDVKM. This CDR3 is CASIPGSSYEQYV. The CDR3 DNA reads as TGTGCCAGCATCCCCGGTAGCTCCTACGAGCAGTACGTC.

In its sample, this clonotype was seen many times. The chain's CDR3 is CASSFSSGRITGELFF. CDR3 coding DNA: TGCGCCAGCAGCTTTTCTAGCGGGAGGATCACCGGGGAGCTGTTTTTT. V is TRBV5-1 and J is TRBJ2-2; 11 bases map to TRBD2. The CDR3 contains 16 residues. Trimming at V came to 2 bases and at J to 4 bases, leaving 4 bases not matched to a gene. The germline CDR1 and CDR2 sequences are SGHRS and YFSETQ.

This clonotype came up many times. This chain connects TRBV12-3 or TRBV12-4 to TRBJ2-5; a weak D match, TRBD1 (5 bases). V was clipped by 7 bases and J by 4 bases, with 13 bases between them. The CDR3 is made up of 13 amino acids. The CDR3 nucleotides are TGTGCCAGCAATAGCCAGGGCATAGAGACCCAGTACTTC. Translating gives CASNSQGIETQYF.

This clonotype was counted ten times or more. The gene calls are TRBV7-2 and TRBJ2-4; TRBD2 matches 7 bases. With V trimmed by 1 base and J by 3 bases, 3 bases remained unmatched. This CDR3 spans 15 amino acids. Per the germline V gene, CDR1 is SGHTA and CDR2 is FQGNSA. In DNA form, the CDR3 reads TGTGCCAGCAGCTTAGGGGGGGGAGGCAAAAACATTCAGTACTTC. Translation: CASSLGGGGKNIQYF.

In the case of this clonotype: The junction and the germline gene differ at one end; a read error may be behind it. The V and J genes are TRBV28 and TRBJ1-5; TRBD1 matches at 10 bases. CDR3 size: 14 residues. CDR1 and CDR2 (germline): MDHEN, SYDVKM. This chain's CDR3 is CASSRQGADQPQRF. CDR3 coding DNA: TGTGCCAGCAGTAGACAGGGGGCCGATCAGCCCCAGCGTTTT.

This clonotype was counted many times. The rearrangement links TRBV7-9 to TRBJ2-2; perhaps TRBD1 as D (6 bases). CDR1 and CDR2 (germline): SEHNR, FQNEAQ (reference sequence). The CDR3 is 17 amino acids. V gave up 5 bases and J gave up 4 bases, with 20 bases separating them. The CDR3 sequence is CASSRLTTGIGTGELFF. The CDR3 nucleotides are TGTGCCAGCAGCCGCCTCACGACAGGCATCGGCACCGGGGAGCTGTTTTTT.

In its sample, this clonotype was seen once. This chain links TRBV28 with TRBJ2-4; TRBD2 is a possible D gene (6 bases). The CDR3 runs 14 residues. Germline CDR1 is MDHEN and CDR2 is SYDVKM. V lost 6 bases to trimming and J lost 8 bases, with 17 bases between them. CDR3 protein: CASRRRADGHIQYF. Written as DNA, the CDR3 is TGTGCCAGCAGGAGGAGGGCGGATGGGCACATTCAGTACTTC.

This clonotype was detected ten times or more. The V gene is TRBV6-6, the J gene TRBJ2-4; D is tentatively TRBD1 or TRBD2 (6 bases each). The germline gives CDR1 MNHNY, CDR2 SVGAGI (reference sequence). Trimming shortened V by 5 bases and J by 1 base, and 24 bases separated the two germline ends. The CDR3 spans 19 residues. CDR3 DNA: TGTGCCAGCAGTCGGATACCTTCGGGGGCGGCGGCTGCCAAAAACATTCAGTACTTC. This sequence encodes CASSRIPSGAAAAKNIQYF.

The chain uses TRBV12-3 or TRBV12-4 and TRBJ1-2; 10 nucleotides line up with TRBD1. CDR3 length: 14 residues. Germline trimming cut 3 bases from V and 6 bases from J; bases unmatched to any gene: 4. The CDR3 bases are TGTGCCAGCAGTTTGCGACAGGGGGCGGATGGCTACACCTTC. Protein product: CASSLRQGADGYTF.

This clonotype was observed once. The chain employs TRBV6-1 and TRBJ1-6; no firm D call. V was clipped by 8 bases and J by 3 bases, with 11 bases between them. The CDR3 is 14 residues long. Per germline, CDR1 MNHNS and CDR2 SASEGT. The CDR3 DNA reads TGTGCCAGCCGCTCGGAGATCTATAATTCACCCCTCCACTTT. Amino acid sequence: CASRSEIYNSPLHF.

This clonotype was seen a few times. The V call is TRBV5-1, the J call TRBJ2-5, with no clear D. V was pared by 5 bases and J by 13 bases, with 15 bases between. CDR1 SGHRS and CDR2 YFSETQ come from the germline V gene. The CDR3 contains 11 residues. The CDR3: CASRDPGLTYF. DNA of the CDR3: TGCGCCAGCAGGGACCCCGGGCTTACGTACTTC.